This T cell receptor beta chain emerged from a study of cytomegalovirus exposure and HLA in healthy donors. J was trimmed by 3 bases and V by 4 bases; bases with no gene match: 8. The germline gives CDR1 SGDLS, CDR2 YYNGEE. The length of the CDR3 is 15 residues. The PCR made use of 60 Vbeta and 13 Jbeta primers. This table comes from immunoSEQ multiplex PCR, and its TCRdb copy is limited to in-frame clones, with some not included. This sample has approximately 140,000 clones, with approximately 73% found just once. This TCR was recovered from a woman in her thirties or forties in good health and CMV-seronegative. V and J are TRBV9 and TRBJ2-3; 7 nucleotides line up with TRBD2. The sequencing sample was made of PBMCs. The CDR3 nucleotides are TGTGCCAGCAGCCTCAGGCAGGGAGGGACAGATACGCAGTATTTT. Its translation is CASSLRQGGTDTQYF. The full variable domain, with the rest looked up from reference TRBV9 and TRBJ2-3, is DSGVTQTPKHLITATGQRVTLRCSPRSGDLSVYWYQQSLDQGLQFLIQYYNGEERAKGNILERFSAQQFPDLHSELNLSSLELGDSALYFCASSLRQGGTDTQYFGPGTRLTVL.